This TCR beta chain stems from a study of T cells in Graves' hyperthyroidism and ophthalmopathy. Exclusion followed for patients with uncontrolled infection, other autoimmune disease, pregnancy or lactation. Thyroid ultrasound, orbital computed tomography, clinical symptoms, and serum thyroxine and TRAb underpinned diagnoses. Whole-study findings and limits: Ophthalmopathy got predicted by the model a median 6.5 months before its onset. Researchers found most expanded thyroid clonotypes above 0.001 in blood as well.

Worth noting for this clonotype: What it recognizes is unknown. A much more abundant neighbour one base away suggests this may be a read error.

RNA transcripts were the template for amplifying TCR beta CDR3 regions. First-round RT-PCR with HTBI primers amplified the TCR CDR3 region. TCRdb re-called the multiplex PCR reads with MiXCR, one entry per CDR3 protein. Of roughly 500,000 distinct CDR3 sequences listed, about half are singletons. Sequenced material: peripheral blood or thyroid tissue (not recorded which). This sequence originates from an adult woman with Graves' disease, either hyperthyroidism or ophthalmopathy (not recorded which).

CDR3 sequence reads: CASSMSANGSHEQYF. The CDR3 coding sequence is TGTGCCAGTAGTATGTCGGCTAACGGGAGCCACGAGCAGTACTTC. The chain joins TRBV19 to TRBJ2-7; perhaps TRBD2 as D (6 bases). Deletions cut 3 bases from V and 5 bases from J, with 17 bases between. Germline CDR1 reads LNHDA; CDR2 reads SQIVND (reference sequence). This CDR3 has 15 residues.